This T cell receptor beta chain was sequenced in a study of response to subunit inactivated influenza vaccine. From the RT-PCR reads, TCRdb called clonotypes with MiXCR, one entry per CDR3 protein. Altogether more than 150,000 distinct CDR3 sequences are present, 9.2% being singletons, with the ten largest covering roughly 10%. The study, taken as a whole, reports: Authors proposed each seasonal influenza vaccination draws in few new T cells.

This clonotype has only a few counts. The antigen remains unidentified. V shed 1 base and J shed 3 bases, with 10 bases lying between them. Germline CDR1 MNHEY, CDR2 SVGAGI. This CDR3 is 14 amino acids long. This specimen consisted of non-naive T cells sorted from PBMCs, obtained on the day of vaccination. The clonotype was recovered from a man in his fifties or sixties who received an inactivated influenza vaccine. The chain combines TRBV6-5 with TRBJ2-7; either TRBD1 or TRBD2 may fit D (5 bases each). The DNA of the CDR3 is TGTGCCAGCAGTTACTACGGGGCGGACTACGAGCAGTACTTC. It yields the protein CASSYYGADYEQYF.